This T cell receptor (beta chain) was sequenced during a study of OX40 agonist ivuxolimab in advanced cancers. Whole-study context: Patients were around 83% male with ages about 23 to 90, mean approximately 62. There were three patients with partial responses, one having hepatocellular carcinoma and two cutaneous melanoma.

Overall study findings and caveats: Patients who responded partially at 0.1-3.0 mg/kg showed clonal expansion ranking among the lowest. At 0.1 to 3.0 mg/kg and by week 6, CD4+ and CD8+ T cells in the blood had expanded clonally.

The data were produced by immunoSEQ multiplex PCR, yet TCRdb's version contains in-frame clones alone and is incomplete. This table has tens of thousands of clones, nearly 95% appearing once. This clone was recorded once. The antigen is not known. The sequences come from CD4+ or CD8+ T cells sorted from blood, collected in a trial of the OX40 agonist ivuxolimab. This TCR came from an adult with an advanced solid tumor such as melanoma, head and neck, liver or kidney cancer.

CDR3: CASSYSGMNNEQFF. The CDR3 DNA reads TGTGCCAGCAGTTACTCAGGGATGAACAATGAGCAGTTCTTC. The chain has TRBV6-6 and TRBJ2-1; no firm D call. The CDR3 is made up of 14 amino acids. CDR1 and CDR2 (germline): MNHNY, SVGAGI (reference sequence). The germline V and J ends were trimmed by 0 bases and 5 bases, with 8 bases remaining between them.